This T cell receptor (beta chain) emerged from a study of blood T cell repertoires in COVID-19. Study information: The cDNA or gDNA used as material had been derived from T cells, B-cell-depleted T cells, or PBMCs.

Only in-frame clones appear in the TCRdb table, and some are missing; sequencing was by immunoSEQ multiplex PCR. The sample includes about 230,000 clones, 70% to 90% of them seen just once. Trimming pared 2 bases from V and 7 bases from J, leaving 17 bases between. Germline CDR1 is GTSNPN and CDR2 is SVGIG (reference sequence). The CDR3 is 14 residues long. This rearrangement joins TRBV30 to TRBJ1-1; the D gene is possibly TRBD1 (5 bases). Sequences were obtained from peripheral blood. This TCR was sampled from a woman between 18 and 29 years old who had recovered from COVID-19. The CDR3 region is CAWSLGGGVDEAFF. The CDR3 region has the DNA TGTGCCTGGAGTCTTGGGGGGGGTGTCGATGAAGCTTTCTTT.